One and the same sample provided the 4 T cell receptor beta chains below, sequenced in a study of beta chain features in type 1 diabetes. The investigators reverse transcribed all of the isolated RNA, so they sequenced expressed TCRB transcripts. Profiled with immunoSEQ multiplex PCR; TCRdb holds only in-frame clones, not every one. The table lists hundreds of thousands of clones, more than 13% of them singletons. Findings of the study overall: TCRB CDR3s were moderately but significantly shorter in Type 1 diabetes patients in all four CD4+ subsets.

For these receptors, no antigen is known. The sequenced sample was naive CD4+ T cells from blood. Receptors were obtained from a man aged 18 to 29 with type 1 diabetes.

The chain couples TRBV5-1 to TRBJ2-3; perhaps TRBD2 as D (5 bases). The CDR3 consists of 14 residues. V lost 4 bases, J lost 6 bases, and 15 bases lay in between. Germline V gives CDR1 SGHRS, CDR2 YFSETQ. DNA for the CDR3: TGCGCCAGCAGCGACAACAGCGGCGGCGATACGCAGTATTTT. It specifies CASSDNSGGDTQYF.

This clone was counted between two and nine times. V and J are TRBV9 and TRBJ2-1; D perhaps matches TRBD1 (5 bases). CDR1 and CDR2 from the germline V gene are SGDLS and YYNGEE. The CDR3 length is 13 residues. V lost 4 bases to trimming and J lost 4 bases, with 9 bases between them. The CDR3 reads CASSPQGYNEQFF. The CDR3 nucleotides are TGTGCCAGCAGCCCCCAGGGTTACAATGAGCAGTTCTTC.

The chain joins TRBV2 to TRBJ2-5, with D perhaps matching TRBD1 or TRBD2 (7 bases each). Germline loops: CDR1 SNHLY, CDR2 FYNNEI. The V gene lost 5 bases and the J gene lost 5 bases, with 12 bases spanning the gap. The CDR3 length is 13 residues. Here the CDR3 DNA reads TGTGCCAGCAGTCAGGGGGAGGGGGAGACCCAGTACTTC. Translated: CASSQGEGETQYF.

The chain joins TRBV30 to TRBJ2-5; 12 nucleotides match TRBD2. The junction had 1 base not matched to a gene; V was cut back by 3 bases and J by 2 bases. Germline values: CDR1 GTSNPN, CDR2 SVGIG (reference sequence). The length of the CDR3 is 14 residues. The CDR3 sequence: CAWRGTSGQETQYF. DNA for the CDR3: TGTGCCTGGAGAGGGACTAGCGGGCAAGAGACCCAGTACTTC.